Below, 29 T cell receptor beta chains from the same sample are listed, as sequenced in a study of blood T cell repertoires in COVID-19. Some clones are missing from TCRdb's copy, which holds only in-frame ones; the method was immunoSEQ multiplex PCR. The sample shows a few hundred thousand clones, 85% to 90% of them seen only once. Input material: peripheral blood. These receptors all stem from a woman aged 25 to 45 with COVID-19, enrolled during active disease.

The genes are TRBV19 and TRBJ1-1; D gene unclear. The length of the CDR3 is 10 residues. V lost 10 bases and J lost 9, with 12 bases in between. Per the germline V gene, CDR1 is LNHDA and CDR2 is SQIVND (reference sequence). In DNA form, the CDR3 reads TGTGCCACCTACGAGAGTCAAGCTTTCTTT. This sequence encodes CATYESQAFF.

The J gene is TRBJ2-1, the V gene TRBV11-2, with TRBD2 matching over 8 bases. The V gene's germline CDR1 is SGHAT and CDR2 FQNNGV. Trimming removed 1 base from V and 4 bases from J; junction bases left unmatched: 3. This CDR3 is 15 amino acids long. CDR3 DNA sequence: TGTGCCAGCAGCTTAGGGGCTAGCGGGTACAATGAGCAGTTCTTC. Its translation: CASSLGASGYNEQFF.

The table lists this clone with a count of one. The J gene is TRBJ2-3, the V gene TRBV5-4; maybe TRBD2 (7 bases). The length of the CDR3 is 15 residues. Germline V gene lookup returns CDR1 SGHNT and CDR2 YYREEE (reference sequence). V was trimmed by 6 bases and J by 2 bases, leaving 16 bases between them. For the CDR3, the DNA is TGTGCCAGCATGGGGGGGCTTGACTACACAGATACGCAGTATTTT. Translating gives CASMGGLDYTDTQYF.

The chain employs TRBV6-6 and TRBJ1-2; 7 bases are a match to TRBD1. CDR3 length: 15 residues. Germline V CDR1 and CDR2: MNHNY, SVGAGI (reference sequence). V was clipped by 6 bases and J by 4 bases; unmatched bases: 11. CDR3 bases: TGTGCCAGCAGAAGTGACAGGGTATGGTCCTATGGCTACACCTTC. Its translation is CASRSDRVWSYGYTF.

This clone showed up just a few times. Within the sample, other DNA sequences also encode this same CDR3. V is TRBV5-6 and J is TRBJ1-6; the match to TRBD1 covers 9 bases. Germline trimming cut 4 bases from V and 7 bases from J; bases unmatched to any gene: 3. The CDR3 spans 14 residues. Germline loops: CDR1 SGHDT, CDR2 YYEEEE. The CDR3 region has the DNA TGTGCCAGCAGCCTACAGGGGGCAAATTCACCCCTCCACTTT. Its translation: CASSLQGANSPLHF. Based on the CDR3 plus reference TRBV5-6 and TRBJ1-6, the full variable domain is DAGVTQSPTHLIKTRGQQVTLRCSPKSGHDTVSWYQQALGQGPQFIFQYYEEEERQRGNFPDRFSGHQFPNYSSELNVNALLLGDSALYLCASSLQGANSPLHFGNGTRLTVT.

The chain employs TRBV27 and TRBJ2-1, with D perhaps TRBD1 (6 bases). The CDR3 sequence is 14 residues long. Looked up from germline, CDR1 is MNHEY and CDR2 is SMNVEV (reference sequence). Trimming removed 5 bases at V and 7 bases at J, with 15 bases between. CDR3 sequence reads: CASSARGERNEQFF. The DNA of the CDR3 is TGTGCCAGCAGTGCCAGGGGTGAGAGAAATGAGCAGTTCTTC.

This clone occurred once. V and J are TRBV24-1 and TRBJ2-2; no firm D call. The germline V gene has CDR1 KGHDR and CDR2 SFDVKD. This CDR3 comprises 14 residues. The ends were cut back, 1 base at V and 3 bases at J, with 5 bases in the middle. The CDR3 is CATSDFGDTGELFF. The DNA of the CDR3 is TGTGCCACCAGTGATTTTGGAGACACCGGGGAGCTGTTTTTT.

This sequence joins TRBV29-1 and TRBJ2-7; D is uncertain. The CDR3 is 11 amino acids. The germline CDR1 and CDR2 sequences are SQVTM and ANQGSEA. Trimming took 5 bases from V and 2 from J, leaving 7 bases between them. CDR3 bases: TGCAGCGTTTATGAGGCCTACGAGCAGTACTTC. It encodes CSVYEAYEQYF.

J is TRBJ1-2 and V is TRBV30; 7 bases fit TRBD1. The CDR3 spans 13 residues. V lost 5 bases, J lost 7 bases, and 10 bases stayed unmatched. Germline lookup yields CDR1 GTSNPN and CDR2 SVGIG (reference sequence). The CDR3 is CAWAGQARGGYTF. As DNA, the CDR3 is TGTGCCTGGGCCGGACAGGCCCGGGGTGGCTACACCTTC.

The J gene is TRBJ1-6, the V gene TRBV7-8; 11 positions match TRBD1. Germline lookup yields CDR1 SGHVS and CDR2 FQNEAQ. This CDR3 is 14 amino acids long. After removal of 4 bases from V and 8 bases from J, the junction contained 1 base not matched to a gene. The CDR3 nucleotides are TGTGCCAGCAGCTGGACAGGGGGCGATTCACCCCTCCACTTT. This codes for CASSWTGGDSPLHF.

The chain has TRBV19 and TRBJ2-3; tentative D call: TRBD2 (5 bases). The germline CDR1 and CDR2 sequences are LNHDA and SQIVND (reference sequence). CDR3 size: 14 residues. The V end lost 0 bases, the J end lost 3 bases, and 7 bases lay between the germline ends. The CDR3: CASSIDTGTDTQYF. The DNA for the CDR3 is TGTGCCAGTAGTATAGATACGGGGACAGATACGCAGTATTTT.

The chain is built from TRBV5-5 and TRBJ1-1, with TRBD1 identical over 9 bases. V dropped 2 bases and J dropped 1; count of bases not matched to a gene: 3. The CDR3 contains 15 residues. Germline loops: CDR1 SGHKS, CDR2 YYEKEE (reference sequence). This CDR3 reads CASSLQGAGNTEAFF. The CDR3, as DNA: TGTGCCAGCAGCTTACAGGGGGCTGGGAACACTGAAGCTTTCTTT.

The chain employs TRBV18 and TRBJ2-1, with D perhaps matching TRBD1 (6 bases). V was trimmed by 2 bases and J by 4 bases, leaving 9 bases between them. The CDR3 consists of 14 residues. The germline V gene has CDR1 KGHSH and CDR2 LQKENI. CDR3 residues: CASSPTGQYNEQFF. CDR3 nucleotide sequence: TGTGCCAGCTCACCAACCGGACAGTACAATGAGCAGTTCTTC. Looking up the rest from reference TRBV18 and TRBJ2-1 gives the full variable domain: NAGVMQNPRHLVRRRGQEARLRCSPMKGHSHVYWYRQLPEEGLKFMVYLQKENIIDESGMPKERFSAEFPKEGPSILRIQQVVRGDSAAYFCASSPTGQYNEQFFGPGTRLTVL.

The V and J genes are TRBV5-1 and TRBJ2-1, with 7 bases lining up with TRBD1. Trimming at V came to 2 bases and at J to 4 bases, leaving 6 bases not matched to a gene. The CDR3 covers 15 residues. Looked up from germline, CDR1 is SGHRS and CDR2 is YFSETQ. The CDR3 nucleotides are TGCGCCAGCAGCTTCACTGGACAGGTTTACAATGAGCAGTTCTTC. Translating gives CASSFTGQVYNEQFF.

This sequence joins TRBV27 and TRBJ1-4; D not resolved. The CDR3 length is 12 residues. The germline V gene encodes CDR1 MNHEY and CDR2 SMNVEV (reference sequence). V lost 8 bases, J lost 7 bases, and 11 bases lay in between. CDR3 bases: TGTGCCAGCCTTGAGGGAAGTGAAAAACTGTTTTTT. Protein sequence: CASLEGSEKLFF.

This sequence joins TRBV27 and TRBJ1-2; 7 positions agree with TRBD1. The J segment lost 4 bases and the V segment lost 7 bases, leaving 12 bases of the junction unmatched. Germline CDR1 is MNHEY and CDR2 is SMNVEV (reference sequence). This CDR3 region has 15 residues. The CDR3: CASKPLTGQAYGYTF. The CDR3 DNA sequence: TGTGCCAGCAAACCCCTGACAGGGCAGGCCTATGGCTACACCTTC.

This clone was counted once. The chain links TRBV2 to TRBJ2-7; possible D gene TRBD1, 6 bases. Trimming took off 4 bases at V and 4 bases at J, with 14 bases between the two ends. The germline V gene has CDR1 SNHLY and CDR2 FYNNEI. The length of the CDR3 is 14 residues. DNA for the CDR3: TGTGCCAGCAGTGGGAACAGGGCTTCGTACGAGCAGTACTTC. Encoded protein: CASSGNRASYEQYF.

The CDR3 DNA is TGTGCCAGCGTGGAGGGCGTAAGTCAGGAGACCCAGTACTTC. Encoded protein: CASVEGVSQETQYF. V and J are TRBV2 and TRBJ2-5; weak D call: TRBD2 (6 bases). This CDR3 region has 14 residues. Deletions cut 8 bases from V and 5 bases from J, with 18 bases between. Per the germline V gene, CDR1 is SNHLY and CDR2 is FYNNEI.

The chain is built from TRBV27 and TRBJ2-3, with D perhaps TRBD2 (7 bases). The CDR3 consists of 16 residues. CDR1 and CDR2 (germline): MNHEY, SMNVEV (reference sequence). Trimming took 3 bases from V and 0 from J, leaving 13 bases between them. CDR3: CASSLLGGASTDTQYF. DNA for the CDR3: TGTGCCAGCAGTTTGCTGGGGGGGGCGAGCACAGATACGCAGTATTTT.

The genes are TRBV28 and TRBJ1-6, with a weak D call TRBD1 (5 bases). The CDR3 has 13 residues. Per germline, CDR1 MDHEN and CDR2 SYDVKM. V lost 3 bases and J 13 bases, leaving 13 bases between the germline ends. The CDR3 DNA reads as TGTGCCAGCAGTTTTGTGCGGGGCCAGCCCCTCCACTTT. Translation gives CASSFVRGQPLHF.

This rearrangement joins TRBV2 to TRBJ2-2; 7 bases match TRBD2. CDR3 length: 15 residues. The V and J ends lost 6 bases and 0 bases, in that order; junction bases with no gene match: 4. The V gene's germline CDR1 is SNHLY and CDR2 FYNNEI. The CDR3 loop reads CASRILASNTGELFF. The CDR3 DNA follows: TGTGCCAGCAGGATACTAGCGTCGAACACCGGGGAGCTGTTTTTT.

The chain couples TRBV14 to TRBJ1-1, with unresolved D. Germline V gives CDR1 SGHDN, CDR2 FVKESK. The CDR3 covers 14 residues. Trimming removed 0 bases from V and 2 bases from J, with 7 bases in between. Here the CDR3 reads CASSQDALNTEAFF. The CDR3 DNA reads TGTGCCAGCAGCCAAGACGCGTTAAACACTGAAGCTTTCTTT.

The V and J genes are TRBV27 and TRBJ1-1, with 7 positions matching TRBD1. The length of the CDR3 is 14 residues. CDR1 is MNHEY, CDR2 SMNVEV, per germline (reference sequence). Losses at the gene ends were 5 bases for V and 6 bases for J; bases not matched to a gene: 9. CDR3 sequence: CASSLRQGLSEAFF. For the CDR3, the DNA is TGTGCCAGCAGTCTCCGACAGGGTCTCTCTGAAGCTTTCTTT.

The V call is TRBV6-5, the J call TRBJ1-2, with D unresolved. Germline values: CDR1 MNHEY, CDR2 SVGAGI. Trimming shortened V by 0 bases and J by 4 bases, and 15 bases separated the two germline ends. This CDR3 has 16 amino acids. The CDR3 sequence: CASSYSKVPRGYGYTF. Written as DNA, the CDR3 is TGTGCCAGCAGTTACTCTAAGGTCCCCCGAGGCTATGGCTACACCTTC.

The CDR3 nucleotides read TGTGCCAGCAGTGATGGGTCGGGAGGTAGAGGCGGTAATCAGCCCCAGCATTTT. This codes for CASSDGSGGRGGNQPQHF. The chain links TRBV25-1 to TRBJ1-5; D unresolved. This CDR3 has 18 residues. V lost 3 bases and J 4 bases, leaving 22 bases between the germline ends. CDR1 is MGHDK and CDR2 is SYGVNS in the germline V gene.

This clone appeared once. V is TRBV2 and J is TRBJ2-7; TRBD2 aligns across 10 bases. The V segment lost 4 bases and the J segment 5 bases; nucleotides outside the gene matches: 8. The length of the CDR3 is 15 residues. Germline CDR1 and CDR2: SNHLY and FYNNEI. For the CDR3, the DNA is TGTGCCAGCAGTGGGCGGGGAGCGGGAGGGAACGAGCAGTACTTC. This encodes CASSGRGAGGNEQYF.

This clone has a single count. The chain has TRBV29-1 and TRBJ1-2; maybe TRBD1 (6 bases). Between the trimmed V and J ends, which lost 7 bases and 6 bases, there was a span of 18 bases. There are 13 residues in the CDR3. Germline V gene data show CDR1 as SQVTM and CDR2 as ANQGSEA. This chain's CDR3 is CSATATGYDGYTF. CDR3 nucleotide sequence: TGCAGCGCCACCGCCACAGGGTACGATGGCTACACCTTC.

The chain links TRBV2 to TRBJ2-3; 8 bases agree with TRBD1. CDR1 is SNHLY, CDR2 FYNNEI, per germline. The CDR3 is made up of 15 amino acids. J gave up 6 bases and V 2 bases, and 7 bases lay outside the gene matches. CDR3 in DNA: TGTGCCAGCAGTGAACAAGGACAGGGCTTCGATACGCAGTATTTT. Amino acids: CASSEQGQGFDTQYF.

The chain combines TRBV27 with TRBJ2-3; D may be TRBD2 (5 bases). V lost 8 bases and J lost 0, with 15 bases in between. Per germline, CDR1 MNHEY and CDR2 SMNVEV (reference sequence). The CDR3 is made up of 15 amino acids. The CDR3 reads CASSPWRTSTDTQYF. The CDR3 DNA sequence: TGTGCCAGCTCGCCTTGGCGGACTAGCACAGATACGCAGTATTTT.